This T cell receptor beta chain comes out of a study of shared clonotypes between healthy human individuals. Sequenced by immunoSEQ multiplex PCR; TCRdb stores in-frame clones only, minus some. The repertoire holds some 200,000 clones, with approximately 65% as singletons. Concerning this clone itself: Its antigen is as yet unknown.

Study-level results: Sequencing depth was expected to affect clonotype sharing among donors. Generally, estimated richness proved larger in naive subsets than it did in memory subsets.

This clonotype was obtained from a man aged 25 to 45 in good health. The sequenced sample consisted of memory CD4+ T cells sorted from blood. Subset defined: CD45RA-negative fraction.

The CDR3 nucleotides read TGTGCCAGCAGCGTAGATGCGGGAAACCGCGAGCAGTTCTTC. This encodes CASSVDAGNREQFF. The V gene is TRBV9, the J gene TRBJ2-1; tentative D call: TRBD2 (6 bases). V lost 0 bases and J lost 10, with 14 bases in between. Germline V lookup: CDR1 SGDLS, CDR2 YYNGEE. The CDR3 covers 14 residues.